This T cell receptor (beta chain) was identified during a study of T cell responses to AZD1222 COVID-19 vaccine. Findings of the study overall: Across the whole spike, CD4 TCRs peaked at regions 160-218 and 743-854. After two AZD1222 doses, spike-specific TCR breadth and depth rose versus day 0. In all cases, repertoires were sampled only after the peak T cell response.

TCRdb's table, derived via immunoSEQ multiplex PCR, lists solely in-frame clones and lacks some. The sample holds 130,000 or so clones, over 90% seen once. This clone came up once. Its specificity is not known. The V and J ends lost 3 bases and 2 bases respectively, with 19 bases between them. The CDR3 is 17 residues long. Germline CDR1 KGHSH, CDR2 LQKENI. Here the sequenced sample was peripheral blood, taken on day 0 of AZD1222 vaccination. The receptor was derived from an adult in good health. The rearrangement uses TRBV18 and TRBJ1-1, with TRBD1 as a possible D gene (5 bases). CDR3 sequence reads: CASSPLGVVRANTEAFF. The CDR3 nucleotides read TGTGCCAGCTCACCTTTGGGGGTGGTGAGAGCAAACACTGAAGCTTTCTTT.